The clone carrying this T cell receptor beta chain showed up many times. What it binds is unknown. The data were taken from a study of human T cells and chemical hapten exposure. Study background: Weekly scalp doses of diphenylcyclopropenone were given to patients during the approximately 23-week study. Overall study results and limits: Significantly more large CDR3 similarity clusters arose among expanded TCRs than among controls.

The CDR3 covers 14 residues. Unmatched junction bases numbered 6, after V lost 4 bases and J lost 10 bases. Germline lookup yields CDR1 SGHRS and CDR2 YFSETQ. Time point meaning: pre-sensitization, week 0. Treatment specified: therapeutic diphenylcyclopropenone sensitization with weekly scalp DPC. Sequencing started from total RNA isolated from unfractionated whole blood. Blood sampling preceded each patch test application. Participating donors were patients with alopecia, aged 18 to 70 years, considered appropriate candidates for DPC. TCRdb recomputed calls from the RACE reads with MiXCR, one row per CDR3 protein. The top ten clones hold roughly 2% of a sample with tens of thousands of distinct CDR3 sequences, 10% to 15% of them seen once.

Specimen: whole blood, collected in connection with sensitization to the hapten diphenylcyclopropenone (DPC). The source is a middle-aged woman with alopecia areata. Some clones in this sample may be carry-over from other donors' samples. The genes are TRBV5-1 and TRBJ2-1; TRBD2 matches at 12 bases. CDR3: CASSLLAGGGEQFF. Here the CDR3 DNA reads TGCGCCAGCAGCCTCCTAGCGGGGGGGGGCGAGCAGTTCTTC.